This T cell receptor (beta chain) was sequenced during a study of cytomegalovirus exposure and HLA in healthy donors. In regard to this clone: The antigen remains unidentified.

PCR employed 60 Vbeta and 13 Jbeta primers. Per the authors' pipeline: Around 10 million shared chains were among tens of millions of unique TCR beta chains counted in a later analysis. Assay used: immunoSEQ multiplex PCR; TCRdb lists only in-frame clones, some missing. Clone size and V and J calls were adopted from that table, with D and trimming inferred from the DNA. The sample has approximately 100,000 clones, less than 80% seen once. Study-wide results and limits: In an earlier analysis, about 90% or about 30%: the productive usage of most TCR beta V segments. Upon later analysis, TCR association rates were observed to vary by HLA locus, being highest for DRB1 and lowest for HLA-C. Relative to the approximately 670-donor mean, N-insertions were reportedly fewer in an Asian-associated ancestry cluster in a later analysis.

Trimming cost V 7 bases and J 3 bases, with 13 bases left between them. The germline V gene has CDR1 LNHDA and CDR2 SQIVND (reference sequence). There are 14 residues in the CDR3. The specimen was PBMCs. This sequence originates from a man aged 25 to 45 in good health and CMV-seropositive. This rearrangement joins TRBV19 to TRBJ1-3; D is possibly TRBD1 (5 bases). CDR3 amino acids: CASTTWGVGNTIYF. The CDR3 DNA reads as TGTGCCAGTACCACATGGGGCGTTGGAAACACCATATATTTT.